A single sample gave rise to the 13 T cell receptor beta chains below, sequenced in a study of T cell responses to AZD1222 COVID-19 vaccine. Here immunoSEQ multiplex PCR was the method, and the copy in TCRdb shows in-frame clones only, minus some. The sample shows 70,000 to 90,000 clones, about 82% of them seen only once. The material was peripheral blood, obtained on day 0 of AZD1222 vaccination. These TCRs come from an adult in good health.

The chain carries TRBV10-3 and TRBJ1-6, with unresolved D. The CDR3 sequence is 17 residues long. V lost 2 bases to trimming and J lost 2 bases, with 13 bases between them. CDR1 is ENHRY, CDR2 SYGVKD, per germline. The CDR3, as DNA: TGTGCCATCAGTGAGAGGTACGACGGCACCTATAATTCACCCCTCCACTTT. This gives the protein CAISERYDGTYNSPLHF.

The chain is built from TRBV7-9 and TRBJ1-4; TRBD1 might be the D (5 bases). CDR1 SEHNR and CDR2 FQNEAQ come from the germline V gene (reference sequence). This CDR3 comprises 13 residues. The V end was cut by 8 bases, the J end by 3 bases, with 10 bases between. The CDR3 reads CASFRGANEKLFF. Here the CDR3 DNA reads TGTGCCAGCTTCCGGGGGGCTAATGAAAAACTGTTTTTT.

J is TRBJ2-1 and V is TRBV4-2; tentative D call: TRBD2 (6 bases). The germline gives CDR1 LGHNA, CDR2 YNFKEQ. V was trimmed by 0 bases and J by 4 bases, leaving 16 bases between them. The CDR3 totals 17 residues. The CDR3 loop is CASSQDPRAGGYNEQFF. The CDR3, as DNA: TGTGCCAGCAGCCAAGATCCCAGGGCCGGGGGTTACAATGAGCAGTTCTTC.

The CDR3 region has the DNA TGTGCCAGCAGTCGATGGACTAGCGGCTACGAGCAGTACTTC. This codes for CASSRWTSGYEQYF. V gene TRBV7-2 combines with J gene TRBJ2-7; 10 nucleotides line up with TRBD2. This CDR3 is built from 14 residues. V trimming: 6 bases; J trimming: 3 bases; junction bases outside the gene matches: 5. The germline V gene encodes CDR1 SGHTA and CDR2 FQGNSA.

The chain links TRBV7-2 to TRBJ1-2, with 7 bases fitting TRBD1. The CDR3 sequence is 13 residues long. With 5 bases clipped from V and 7 bases from J, the junction kept 7 bases outside the gene matches. Germline V gene data show CDR1 as SGHTA and CDR2 as FQGNSA. The CDR3 DNA sequence: TGTGCCAGCAGCCTAAGACAGGGCGGTGGCTACACCTTC. As protein: CASSLRQGGGYTF.

This chain joins TRBV5-1 and TRBJ1-1; D call uncertain. There are 14 residues in the CDR3. Trimming left V 2 bases short and J 1 base short, with 9 bases between. Germline CDR1 reads SGHRS; CDR2 reads YFSETQ. The DNA of the CDR3 is TGCGCCAGCAGCTTCGACGGGGAGAACACTGAAGCTTTCTTT. Residues: CASSFDGENTEAFF.

The V and J genes are TRBV19 and TRBJ1-4; D is unresolved. The V gene lost 3 bases and the J gene lost 5 bases, with 16 bases spanning the gap. The germline V gene encodes CDR1 LNHDA and CDR2 SQIVND (reference sequence). CDR3 length: 16 amino acids. CDR3 sequence reads: CASSISFRPPNEKLFF. In DNA, the CDR3 is TGTGCCAGTAGTATCAGTTTCCGGCCGCCCAATGAAAAACTGTTTTTT.

This chain connects TRBV2 to TRBJ1-4; 9 bases line up with TRBD1. The CDR3 runs to 15 residues. V dropped 6 bases and J dropped 5; count of bases not matched to a gene: 7. Germline CDR1 SNHLY, CDR2 FYNNEI. CDR3 amino acids: CASSARTGANEKLFF. CDR3 coding DNA: TGTGCCAGCAGCGCCCGGACAGGGGCCAATGAAAAACTGTTTTTT.

This chain uses TRBV5-1 with TRBJ1-1; tentative D call: TRBD1 (6 bases). The CDR3 is 13 residues long. Trimming took off 5 bases at V and 1 base at J, with 9 bases between the two ends. CDR1 and CDR2 (germline): SGHRS, YFSETQ. Here the CDR3 DNA reads TGCGCCAGCAGTTGGACAGCGAACACTGAAGCTTTCTTT. It is translated as CASSWTANTEAFF.

V usage is TRBV5-5 and J usage is TRBJ2-2, with D tentatively TRBD1 (6 bases). With 4 bases removed from V and 0 bases from J, the gap between germline ends came to 13 bases. This CDR3 contains 16 residues. The germline CDR1 and CDR2 sequences are SGHKS and YYEKEE (reference sequence). CDR3 sequence (DNA): TGTGCCAGCAGCCACGGACAGATCGCGAACACCGGGGAGCTGTTTTTT. This translates into CASSHGQIANTGELFF.

This chain uses TRBV27 with TRBJ2-5; 7 bases line up with TRBD2. The germline CDR1 and CDR2 sequences are MNHEY and SMNVEV (reference sequence). The CDR3 covers 18 residues. The J segment lost 0 bases and the V segment lost 8 bases, leaving 18 bases of the junction unmatched. CDR3 region: CASCSYKRGAGYQETQYF. In DNA, the CDR3 is TGTGCCAGCTGCTCCTATAAAAGAGGAGCGGGGTACCAAGAGACCCAGTACTTC.

The V and J genes are TRBV7-9 and TRBJ2-1; 13 bases match TRBD2. Trimming at V came to 5 bases and at J to 7 bases, leaving 8 bases not matched to a gene. The CDR3 is 16 residues long. Germline lookup yields CDR1 SEHNR and CDR2 FQNEAQ (reference sequence). CDR3 sequence (DNA): TGTGCCAGCAGCCCACTAGCGGGAGGGAGGGATAATGAGCAGTTCTTC. It codes for CASSPLAGGRDNEQFF.

V gene TRBV6-5 combines with J gene TRBJ1-1, with D unclear. V was trimmed by 10 bases and J by 1 base, leaving 13 bases between them. Germline-derived CDR1 and CDR2 are MNHEY and SVGAGI. The CDR3 has 13 amino acids. CDR3 coding DNA: TGTGCCACTTCCGGGTTCCAGAACACTGAAGCTTTCTTT. This encodes CATSGFQNTEAFF.